Shown below are 27 T cell receptor beta chains from a single sample sequenced in a study of sequential checkpoint blockade in melanoma. Generated by immunoSEQ multiplex PCR, the TCRdb table keeps only in-frame clones and is missing some. The table records about 3,600 clones, roughly a third of them present only once. This sample's treatment: randomized to nivolumab then ipilimumab (arm A) or the reverse (arm B). The specimen comprised tumor tissue (inferred from file names), sampled from a patient given nivolumab and ipilimumab in sequence. The origin of the receptors is a human donor with melanoma.

In this sample, this clone turned up a few times. Here the CDR3 reads CASGNRENTEAFF. The CDR3 coding sequence is TGTGCCAGCGGCAACAGGGAGAACACTGAAGCTTTCTTT. The genes are TRBV7-4 and TRBJ1-1; tentatively, D is TRBD1 (6 bases). The germline CDR1 and CDR2 sequences are SGHVT and SQSDAQ. V was trimmed by 8 bases and J by 1 base, leaving 11 bases between them. The CDR3 contains 13 residues.

By share of the sample, this clone is medium-sized (0.01 to 0.1%). The chain recombines TRBV11-3 with TRBJ2-1; no definite D call. V lost 2 bases to trimming and J lost 0 bases, with 5 bases between them. CDR1 and CDR2 (germline): SGHNT, YENEEA. CDR3 size: 14 residues. CDR3 nucleotides: TGTGCCAGCAGCTTACCGAGCTCCTACAATGAGCAGTTCTTC. It encodes CASSLPSSYNEQFF.

This chain uses TRBV4-1 with TRBJ1-2, with D maybe TRBD1 (6 bases). V lost 4 bases and J 2 bases, leaving 14 bases between the germline ends. This CDR3 is 15 amino acids long. Germline V lookup: CDR1 MGHRA, CDR2 YSYEKL. CDR3 nucleotides: TGCGCCAGCAGCCCCGGACAGTACTTCAACTATGGCTACACCTTC. Amino acid sequence: CASSPGQYFNYGYTF.

V usage is TRBV29-1 and J usage is TRBJ2-3; no firm D call. Trimming removed 1 base from V and 3 bases from J, with 5 bases in between. This CDR3 region has 12 residues. Germline V gene lookup returns CDR1 SQVTM and CDR2 ANQGSEA. The CDR3 DNA sequence: TGCAGCGTTGAAGCCGGGACAGATACGCAGTATTTT. Translated: CSVEAGTDTQYF.

The rearrangement uses TRBV28 and TRBJ1-5; D may be TRBD1 (5 bases). The germline CDR1 and CDR2 sequences are MDHEN and SYDVKM. Trimming removed 6 bases from V and 0 bases from J, with 15 bases in between. CDR3 length: 16 amino acids. The CDR3 DNA is TGTGCCAGCAGCTCGGGGCAGGAGTATAGCAATCAGCCCCAGCATTTT. Translation: CASSSGQEYSNQPQHF.

The J gene is TRBJ2-7, the V gene TRBV6-8; D unclear. V lost 0 bases and J 0 bases, leaving 0 bases between the germline ends. CDR3 length: 12 amino acids. Germline V lookup: CDR1 MNHGY, CDR2 SAAAGT. CDR3 residues: CASSYSSYEQYV. The CDR3 nucleotides read TGTGCCAGCAGTTACTCCTCCTACGAGCAGTACGTC.

This clone was seen a few times. The chain is built from TRBV9 and TRBJ2-2; D unresolved. The CDR3 has 16 amino acids. Trimming took off 3 bases at V and 0 bases at J, with 12 bases between the two ends. Germline CDR1 is SGDLS and CDR2 is YYNGEE. CDR3 in DNA: TGTGCCAGCAGCGCCCAGTTCCCAGCGAACACCGGGGAGCTGTTTTTT. Protein product: CASSAQFPANTGELFF. Full variable domain (remainder filled in from reference TRBV9 and TRBJ2-2): DSGVTQTPKHLITATGQRVTLRCSPRSGDLSVYWYQQSLDQGLQFLIQYYNGEERAKGNILERFSAQQFPDLHSELNLSSLELGDSALYFCASSAQFPANTGELFFGEGSRLTVL.

The chain has TRBV10-2 and TRBJ2-7, with D possibly called TRBD1 or TRBD2 (5 bases each). CDR1 is WSHSY, CDR2 SAAADI, per germline. The ends were cut back, 6 bases at V and 6 bases at J, with 15 bases in the middle. The CDR3 extends over 13 amino acids. CDR3 in DNA: TGCGCCAGCAGGGGGGTAGGGGATGGCGAGCAGTACTTC. It yields the protein CASRGVGDGEQYF.

The rearrangement uses TRBV10-1 and TRBJ2-1; D gene ambiguous. The CDR3 extends over 11 amino acids. The germline V gene has CDR1 WNHNN and CDR2 SYGVQD (reference sequence). Deletions cut 10 bases from V and 5 bases from J, with 9 bases between. The CDR3 DNA reads TGCGCCACTGAAAACAACAATGAGCAGTTCTTC. Translating it yields CATENNNEQFF.

The gene calls are TRBV28 and TRBJ2-1; 10 bases are shared with TRBD1. The germline gives CDR1 MDHEN, CDR2 SYDVKM. The CDR3 runs 16 residues. V lost 6 bases to trimming and J lost 4 bases; unmatched junction nucleotides: 9. The CDR3 protein is CASRQYRDRGYNEQFF. In DNA form, the CDR3 reads TGTGCCAGCAGACAATACCGGGACAGGGGTTACAATGAGCAGTTCTTC.

By share, this clone counts as medium-sized. The V gene is TRBV18, the J gene TRBJ1-1, with D perhaps matching TRBD1 (6 bases). V shed 5 bases and J shed 4 bases, with 11 bases lying between them. CDR1 and CDR2 (germline): KGHSH, LQKENI. The CDR3 is made up of 13 amino acids. Here the CDR3 reads CASSTSQGTEAFF. DNA for the CDR3: TGTGCCAGCTCAACCTCACAGGGCACTGAAGCTTTCTTT.

In this sample, this clone turned up a few times. The chain links TRBV19 to TRBJ2-5; possibly TRBD1 or TRBD2 for D (5 bases each). The CDR3 spans 13 residues. V lost 4 bases, J lost 5 bases, and 11 bases lay in between. Germline V CDR1 and CDR2: LNHDA, SQIVND (reference sequence). The DNA of the CDR3 is TGTGCCAGTAGTACGGGGCGCTTGGAGACCCAGTACTTC. Its translation: CASSTGRLETQYF. The whole variable domain, remainder taken from reference TRBV19 and TRBJ2-5, is DGGITQSPKYLFRKEGQNVTLSCEQNLNHDAMYWYRQDPGQGLRLIYYSQIVNDFQKGDIAEGYSVSREKKESFPLTVTSAQKNPTAFYLCASSTGRLETQYFGPGTRLLVL.

This clone has more than one count but fewer than ten. V and J are TRBV9 and TRBJ2-5, with 7 bases identical to TRBD1. CDR1 and CDR2 (germline): SGDLS, YYNGEE. Trimming cost V 6 bases and J 0 bases; bases outside gene matches: 5. This CDR3 has 14 amino acids. The CDR3 is CASNIQGNQETQYF. In DNA form, the CDR3 reads TGTGCCAGCAACATACAGGGGAACCAAGAGACCCAGTACTTC.

This chain uses TRBV19 with TRBJ1-5, with D possibly matching TRBD1 (6 bases). Per germline, CDR1 LNHDA and CDR2 SQIVND (reference sequence). Deletions cut 6 bases from V and 3 bases from J, with 12 bases between. The CDR3 is made up of 14 amino acids. CDR3 sequence (DNA): TGTGCCAGTAGCGACAGGAATTCCAATCAGCCCCAGCATTTT. Its protein product is CASSDRNSNQPQHF.

This clone appeared a few times. The chain recombines TRBV6-8 with TRBJ2-7; D call uncertain. The length of the CDR3 is 12 residues. In germline, CDR1 is MNHGY, CDR2 SAAAGT. Trimming left V 6 bases short and J 3 bases short, with 9 bases between. The CDR3 loop reads CASRNGDYEQYV. In nucleotides, the CDR3 is TGTGCCAGCAGGAATGGGGACTACGAGCAGTACGTC.

The chain uses TRBV18 and TRBJ2-5; D is perhaps TRBD1 (6 bases). The V end lost 1 base, the J end lost 4 bases, and 13 bases lay between the germline ends. The CDR3 runs to 15 residues. The germline CDR1 and CDR2 sequences are KGHSH and LQKENI. The DNA for the CDR3 is TGTGCCAGCTCACCACTACAGGGCCCGGCAGAGACCCAGTACTTC. Translated: CASSPLQGPAETQYF.

The rearrangement links TRBV30 to TRBJ2-3; weak D call: TRBD2 (7 bases). Germline V lookup: CDR1 GTSNPN, CDR2 SVGIG (reference sequence). The V end lost 3 bases, the J end lost 4 bases, and 14 bases lay between the germline ends. The CDR3 consists of 14 residues. The CDR3 nucleotides read TGTGCCTGGAGCTTCGGGGGGCGATCAGATACGCAGTATTTT. Translated, it gives CAWSFGGRSDTQYF.

The table lists this clone with a few counts. The chain joins TRBV9 to TRBJ2-3, with TRBD1 matching 10 bases. Trimming removed 6 bases from V and 4 bases from J; junction bases left unmatched: 2. Germline lookup yields CDR1 SGDLS and CDR2 YYNGEE. The CDR3 runs 13 residues. The CDR3: CASKTGGADTQYF. The DNA of the CDR3 is TGTGCCAGCAAGACAGGGGGCGCAGATACGCAGTATTTT.

The V and J genes are TRBV5-1 and TRBJ2-2, with 7 bases fitting TRBD2. Germline CDR1 SGHRS, CDR2 YFSETQ. The CDR3 has 15 amino acids. J lost 4 bases, V lost 5 bases, and 8 bases had no gene match. In nucleotides, the CDR3 is TGCGCCAGCAGTGGGAGCACGGGAGGCACCGGGGAGCTGTTTTTT. This codes for CASSGSTGGTGELFF.

This clone occurred a few times. The V gene is TRBV11-3, the J gene TRBJ2-2, with 10 bases lining up with TRBD2. There are 17 residues in the CDR3. The V gene's germline CDR1 is SGHNT and CDR2 YENEEA. V was pared by 5 bases and J by 1 base, with 7 bases of the junction left unmatched. The CDR3 DNA reads TGTGCCAGCAGCCCCAGGACTAGCGGACTGAACACCGGGGAGCTGTTTTTT. It encodes CASSPRTSGLNTGELFF.

The chain couples TRBV11-3 to TRBJ1-1; the match to TRBD1 covers 8 bases. Germline values: CDR1 SGHNT, CDR2 YENEEA. V was pared by 8 bases and J by 0 bases, with 17 bases of the junction left unmatched. The CDR3 has 18 residues. CDR3 nucleotide sequence: TGTGCCAGCCTAAACCTTCAATGGACAGGGCTAGTGAACACTGAAGCTTTCTTT. Its translation is CASLNLQWTGLVNTEAFF. The full variable domain, rest sourced from reference TRBV11-3 and TRBJ1-1, is EAGVVQSPRYKIIEKKQPVAFWCNPISGHNTLYWYLQNLGQGPELLIRYENEEAVDDSQLPKDRFSAERLKGVDSTLKIQPAELGDSAVYLCASLNLQWTGLVNTEAFFGQGTRLTVV.

By share, this clone counts as medium-sized (0.01 to 0.1%). The CDR3 here is CASSSSPRANTGELFF. DNA for the CDR3: TGTGCCAGCAGCTCTTCCCCCAGGGCGAACACCGGGGAGCTGTTTTTT. The rearrangement links TRBV7-5 to TRBJ2-2; the D call in the table, TRBD1, was not verified against the DNA. TRBV7-5 counts as a pseudogene. The CDR3 consists of 16 residues.

The rearrangement uses TRBV11-3 and TRBJ2-2, with 8 bases that match TRBD1. The junction had 14 bases not matched to a gene; V was cut back by 7 bases and J by 1 base. The CDR3 has 18 residues. Germline V CDR1 and CDR2: SGHNT, YENEEA. DNA of the CDR3: TGTGCCAGCAACTTTCAAAACTCAGGACAGGGGAACACCGGGGAGCTGTTTTTT. It yields the protein CASNFQNSGQGNTGELFF.

This clone was counted between two and nine times. The CDR3 coding sequence is TGTGCCAGTAGTATAGTCCAGATCTCTGGAAACACCATATATTTT. This codes for CASSIVQISGNTIYF. The chain employs TRBV19 and TRBJ1-3; D ambiguous. Germline CDR1 is LNHDA and CDR2 is SQIVND (reference sequence). V was shortened by 1 base and J by 0 bases, with 7 bases between the two germline ends. This CDR3 contains 15 residues.

This chain joins TRBV19 and TRBJ2-3; 7 nucleotides align to TRBD1. Germline V CDR1 and CDR2: LNHDA, SQIVND (reference sequence). This CDR3 spans 14 amino acids. J gave up 2 bases and V 6 bases, and 5 bases lay outside the gene matches. This CDR3 is CASSRDRITDTQYF. The CDR3 DNA sequence: TGTGCCAGTAGCCGGGACAGAATCACAGATACGCAGTATTTT.

V is TRBV5-1 and J is TRBJ2-1; 9 bases line up with TRBD2. Trimming took 1 base from V and 8 from J; bases not matched to a gene: 4. Looked up from germline, CDR1 is SGHRS and CDR2 is YFSETQ. CDR3 length equals 14 residues. The CDR3 DNA follows: TGCGCCAGCAGCTTGTCTAGCGGGAACGATGAGCAGTTCTTC. Translation gives CASSLSSGNDEQFF.

The chain has TRBV11-3 and TRBJ2-5, with 9 bases identical to TRBD2. CDR3 length equals 14 residues. The V and J ends lost 7 bases and 5 bases, in that order; junction bases with no gene match: 8. In germline, CDR1 is SGHNT, CDR2 YENEEA. The CDR3 reads CASNVGLASETQYF. As DNA, the CDR3 is TGTGCCAGCAACGTCGGACTAGCGTCGGAGACCCAGTACTTC.